The present T cell receptor beta chain was sequenced within a study of prognosis after radiotherapy for stage I lung cancer. Whole-study context: Patients numbered over 10 men and five to seven women, aged roughly 53 to 95 with a median of roughly 74 years. Study findings and constraints: Following stereotactic body radiation therapy, unique TCR clone counts fell, with a median of around 10,000 versus 6,900. Among expanded TCR clones, tumor specificity was not determined. When patients developed distant metastases, their Shannon entropy after stereotactic body radiation therapy was lower.

This clonotype was found many times. Its antigen is undetermined. Two-round multiplex PCR, the amplification method, yielded TCR beta CDR3 from genomic DNA. With primers specific to each TRBV and TRBJ gene, the first-round PCR was performed. TCRdb passed the multiplex PCR reads through MiXCR, listing each CDR3 protein once. The profile shows around 59,000 distinct CDR3 sequences, 26% of them singletons. The V gene lost 6 bases and the J gene lost 2 bases, with 10 bases spanning the gap. CDR1 is MNHEY, CDR2 SVGEGT, per germline. The CDR3 spans 13 residues. The receptor was isolated from a donor aged 50 or older with non-small cell lung cancer. The chain uses TRBV6-2 or TRBV6-3 and TRBJ1-2; unclear D gene. The sequencing used PBMCs, collected before or after stereotactic body radiation therapy (not recorded which). CDR3 bases: TGTGCCAGCAGGGCAGCGTCGAACTATGGCTACACCTTC. As protein: CASRAASNYGYTF.